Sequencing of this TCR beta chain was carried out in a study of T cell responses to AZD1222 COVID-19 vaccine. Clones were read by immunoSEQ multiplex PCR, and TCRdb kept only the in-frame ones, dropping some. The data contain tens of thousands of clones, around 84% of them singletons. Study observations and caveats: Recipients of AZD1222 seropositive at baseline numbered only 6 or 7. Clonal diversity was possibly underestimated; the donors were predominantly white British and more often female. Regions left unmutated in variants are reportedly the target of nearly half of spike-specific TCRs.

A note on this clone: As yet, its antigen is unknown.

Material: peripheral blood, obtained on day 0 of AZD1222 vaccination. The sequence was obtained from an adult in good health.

CDR3 DNA: TGTGCCTGGAGTAATGGGGCCCTCTATGGCTACACCTTC. This translates into CAWSNGALYGYTF. This chain links TRBV30 with TRBJ1-2; D perhaps matches TRBD1 (5 bases). The V gene lost 2 bases and the J gene lost 4 bases, with 11 bases spanning the gap. Per germline, CDR1 GTSNPN and CDR2 SVGIG (reference sequence). The CDR3 spans 13 residues.